The 13 T cell receptor beta chains listed next were all sequenced from one sample in a study of T cells after yellow fever vaccination. MiXCR, applied by TCRdb to the 5' RACE reads, yields one record per CDR3 protein. The data hold some 340,000 distinct CDR3 sequences, with approximately 11% observed a single time. The sequencing here drew on CD4+ T cells sorted from PBMCs, taken 45 days after the yellow fever booster vaccination. The receptors derive from a man younger than 35 who received the YFV17D yellow fever vaccine.

The CDR3 nucleotides are TGCAGTGCCCCCCTCGCGGAGACCCAGTACTTC. The encoded protein is CSAPLAETQYF. The chain recombines TRBV20-1 with TRBJ2-5; D not resolved. Looked up from germline, CDR1 is DFQATT and CDR2 is SNEGSKA (reference sequence). Trimming shortened V by 6 bases and J by 5 bases, and 10 bases separated the two germline ends. The CDR3 spans 11 residues.

The chain combines TRBV4-1 with TRBJ2-5; TRBD2 might be the D (5 bases). The CDR3 is 15 amino acids. CDR1 and CDR2 (germline): MGHRA, YSYEKL. V was pared by 1 base and J by 4 bases, with 13 bases between. The CDR3 sequence is CASSQGRPSGETQYF. As DNA, the CDR3 is TGCGCCAGCAGCCAAGGGAGGCCTAGTGGAGAGACCCAGTACTTC.

This clonotype was found many times. This chain uses TRBV12-3 or TRBV12-4 with TRBJ2-1; 8 bases align to TRBD2. J was trimmed by 2 bases and V by 6 bases; bases with no gene match: 6. This CDR3 spans 15 amino acids. CDR3 coding DNA: TGTGCCAGCAGCATCGGGGGGGCCCCCTACAATGAGCAGTTCTTC. Its translation is CASSIGGAPYNEQFF.

The chain is built from TRBV5-1 and TRBJ1-6; the D gene is possibly TRBD1 (5 bases). The CDR3 sequence is 14 residues long. The V and J ends lost 0 bases and 8 bases respectively, with 9 bases between them. Germline values: CDR1 SGHRS, CDR2 YFSETQ. The CDR3 loop is CASSLEQAYSPLHF. Written as DNA, the CDR3 is TGCGCCAGCAGCTTGGAACAGGCGTATTCACCCCTCCACTTT.

About this clonotype: A read error may account for a junction end that differs from germline. The V and J genes are TRBV7-6 and TRBJ2-3; 11 bases are a match to TRBD2. CDR3 length: 17 amino acids. The germline V gene has CDR1 SGHVS and CDR2 FNYEAQ. In DNA, the CDR3 is TGTGCCAGCAGCTTATATGGGACTAGCGGAATCACAGATCCGCAGTATTTT. Translated: CASSLYGTSGITDPQYF.

The V gene is TRBV12-3 or TRBV12-4, the J gene TRBJ2-1; 7 positions agree with TRBD2. The CDR3 covers 13 residues. J gave up 9 bases and V 1 base, and 3 bases lay outside the gene matches. CDR3 sequence (DNA): TGTGCCAGCAGTTTAGGGGGGAGGGTTGAGCAGTTCTTC. Its translation: CASSLGGRVEQFF.

This clonotype was seen a handful of times. The chain joins TRBV6-2 or TRBV6-3 to TRBJ2-1; possibly TRBD1 for D (5 bases). The CDR3 runs to 12 residues. V was clipped by 5 bases and J by 12 bases, with 14 bases between them. Germline V CDR1 and CDR2: MNHEY, SVGEGT. Written as DNA, the CDR3 is TGTGCCAGCAGTAACCGGATCCAGGGGCAGTTCTTC. The encoded protein is CASSNRIQGQFF.

The rearrangement links TRBV5-1 to TRBJ2-3; 10 bases agree with TRBD1. CDR1 and CDR2 (germline): SGHRS, YFSETQ. Trimming cost V 5 bases and J 1 base; bases outside gene matches: 7. CDR3 size: 16 residues. The CDR3 sequence: CASSRQGAIGTDTQYF. The CDR3 DNA is TGCGCCAGCAGTCGACAGGGGGCGATCGGCACAGATACGCAGTATTTT.

In DNA, the CDR3 is TGTGCCAGCAGGCAGGGACAGGGCGACACTGAAGCTTTCTTT. Translated: CASRQGQGDTEAFF. The rearrangement uses TRBV5-4 and TRBJ1-1, with 9 nucleotides matching TRBD1. Per germline, CDR1 SGHNT and CDR2 YYREEE (reference sequence). V lost 5 bases and J lost 3; bases outside the gene matches: 5. CDR3 size: 14 residues.

This clonotype showed up many times. The CDR3 region has the DNA TGTGCCAGCAGCTTAGGGTACCAAGAGACCCAGTACTTC. Translating it yields CASSLGYQETQYF. The chain combines TRBV7-2 with TRBJ2-5; D unresolved. The CDR3 runs to 13 residues. Germline values: CDR1 SGHTA, CDR2 FQGNSA. V lost 1 base, J lost 0 bases, and 3 bases lay in between.

This clonotype occurred a few times. The chain recombines TRBV27 with TRBJ2-3, with 10 bases aligning to TRBD2. The germline CDR1 and CDR2 sequences are MNHEY and SMNVEV (reference sequence). This CDR3 spans 15 amino acids. After removal of 5 bases from V and 7 bases from J, the junction contained 9 bases not matched to a gene. The CDR3: CASSLTSGTTHTQYF. DNA of the CDR3: TGTGCCAGCAGTCTCACTAGCGGGACAACCCATACGCAGTATTTT.

The CDR3 DNA is TGTGCCAGCAGTTACTCGAACAGGTTACTCTCCTACGAGCAGTACTTC. Amino acids: CASSYSNRLLSYEQYF. J is TRBJ2-7 and V is TRBV6-5, with D tentatively TRBD1 (5 bases). The CDR3 has 16 residues. The V end lost 0 bases, the J end lost 0 bases, and 12 bases lay between the germline ends. Germline values: CDR1 MNHEY, CDR2 SVGAGI.

This rearrangement joins TRBV5-1 to TRBJ2-2; perhaps TRBD2 as D (6 bases). The CDR3 extends over 14 amino acids. Germline loops: CDR1 SGHRS, CDR2 YFSETQ. The V and J ends lost 7 bases and 5 bases respectively, with 15 bases between them. The CDR3 here is CASLEGYETGELFF. Here the CDR3 DNA reads TGCGCCAGCCTGGAGGGATATGAAACCGGGGAGCTGTTTTTT. Variable domain in full (rest from reference TRBV5-1 and TRBJ2-2): KAGVTQTPRYLIKTRGQQVTLSCSPISGHRSVSWYQQTPGQGLQFLFEYFSETQRNKGNFPGRFSGRQFSNSRSEMNVSTLELGDSALYLCASLEGYETGELFFGEGSRLTVL.